The 3 T cell receptor beta chains in this list originate from one sample, sequenced in a study of T cells in tumors after PD-1 blockade. Sequencing was performed with immunoSEQ multiplex PCR; in TCRdb, only in-frame clones are kept and a portion is missing. Here the sample spans about 21,000 clones, roughly 80% being singletons. The sequences come from PBMCs, collected after anti-PD-1 therapy. These receptors originate from a human donor with advanced basal cell or squamous cell carcinoma (not recorded which).

This chain uses TRBV4-1 with TRBJ1-5, with D possibly TRBD1 on 5 matching bases. Per germline, CDR1 MGHRA and CDR2 YSYEKL. This CDR3 contains 16 residues. The ends were cut back, 7 bases at V and 4 bases at J, with 20 bases in the middle. CDR3 coding DNA: TGCGCCAGCACCGAGTCCGGGCGGTCAGGGAATCAGCCCCAGCATTTT. Amino acid sequence: CASTESGRSGNQPQHF.

The chain links TRBV6-5 to TRBJ1-1; D gene ambiguous. Trimming cost V 7 bases and J 1 base, with 13 bases left between them. CDR1 and CDR2 from the germline V gene are MNHEY and SVGAGI. This CDR3 region has 14 residues. The CDR3 bases are TGTGCCAGCACCTCGCCGAGGGAGAACACTGAAGCTTTCTTT. Its protein product is CASTSPRENTEAFF.

This clone was counted only a few times. The chain joins TRBV19 to TRBJ1-1, with TRBD1 matching 11 bases. Germline loops: CDR1 LNHDA, CDR2 SQIVND (reference sequence). Trimming removed 7 bases from V and 5 bases from J; junction bases left unmatched: 6. The CDR3 consists of 14 residues. CDR3 coding DNA: TGTGCCAGTACCATAGGGACAGGGGGTACTGAAGCTTTCTTT. This gives the protein CASTIGTGGTEAFF.